The following is a T cell receptor (gamma chain) sequence with its context. Its antigen is unidentified. These data are taken from a study of Vδ1+ human thymocytes. CDR1 GITISATS and CDR2 ISYDGTV come from the germline V gene (reference sequence). The junction had 9 bases not matched to a gene; V was cut back by 4 bases and J by 12 bases. The CDR3 has 11 residues. Sequences come from RNA converted to cDNA by reverse transcription. The CDR3 regions were amplified by multiplex PCR from V-gene primers to a constant-region primer. TCRdb reran clone calling via CATT on the multiplex PCR reads. Here the sample spans roughly 30,000 gamma-chain clones, 15% to 25% being singletons. Points from the study as a whole: Highly polyclonal TRG and TRD repertoires with Gaussian CDR3 length distributions appeared in thymus. Roughly 22% of thymic delta-chain sequences were Vdelta2, with few Vdelta3, unlike blood Vdelta1+ controls.

V usage is TRGV9 and J usage is TRGJ1 or TRGJ2. The clonotype comes from a boy younger than two who had congenital heart surgery. The material sequenced was Vdelta1+ gamma-delta thymocytes from the thymus. Subset indicated: FACS-sorted CD3+ TCRalphabeta- TCRVdelta1+ TCRVdelta2- thymocytes. DNA of the CDR3: TGTGCCTTGTGGGACCAGAAAGGGAAACTCTTT. Amino acid sequence: CALWDQKGKLF.